This T cell receptor (beta chain) was documented in a study of beta chain features in type 1 diabetes. Reverse transcription of all isolated RNA meant that expressed TCRB transcripts were sequenced. Sequencing was performed with immunoSEQ multiplex PCR; in TCRdb, only in-frame clones are kept and a portion is missing. The data show hundreds of thousands of clones, around 12% seen once. Points on this clone: Antigen unknown.

Study conclusions and caveats: PCR may have favored shorter templates equally in patients and controls. Diminished insertions and augmented deletions at VDJ junctions characterized type 1 diabetes patients.

Via the markers CD45RO/CCR7/CD25/CD127/CD95/CD27, stem cell-like memory, regulatory, central memory and naive CD4+ cells were sorted. The origin of this receptor is a man between 18 and 29 years old in good health. The specimen was naive CD4+ T cells from blood.

The CDR3 reads CASSFEPVRPRSTDTQYF. The CDR3 DNA follows: TGTGCCAGCAGCTTCGAACCGGTACGCCCTAGGAGCACAGATACGCAGTATTTT. The V and J genes are TRBV7-2 and TRBJ2-3; D unresolved. With 3 bases removed from V and 0 bases from J, the gap between germline ends came to 19 bases. CDR1 and CDR2 (germline): SGHTA, FQGNSA. CDR3 length: 18 amino acids.